The 21 T cell receptor beta chains given below trace back to one sample, sequenced in a study of blood T cell repertoires in COVID-19. TCRdb's copy holds only in-frame clones and misses some; the assay was immunoSEQ multiplex PCR. This table has about 140,000 clones, about 87% appearing once. Sample: peripheral blood. The receptors were gathered from a human donor in a cohort sampled during active COVID-19.

In its sample, this clone was seen once. V gene TRBV5-4 combines with J gene TRBJ2-1; possible D gene TRBD1, 7 bases. This CDR3 is built from 15 residues. Deletions cut 4 bases from V and 3 bases from J, with 14 bases between. The germline V gene has CDR1 SGHNT and CDR2 YYREEE (reference sequence). The CDR3 here is CASSGGGLRYNEQFF. For the CDR3, the DNA is TGTGCCAGCAGCGGAGGGGGCCTTCGCTACAATGAGCAGTTCTTC.

This clone was observed a single time. The gene calls are TRBV5-8 and TRBJ2-3; D not certain. V was pared by 4 bases and J by 5 bases, with 8 bases between. This CDR3 comprises 12 residues. In germline, CDR1 is SGHTS, CDR2 YDEGEE. The CDR3 nucleotides read TGTGCCAGCAGCCCGACGGGAGATACGCAGTATTTT. Translation gives CASSPTGDTQYF.

The chain carries TRBV5-8 and TRBJ1-1, with a weak D call TRBD1 (5 bases). The CDR3 runs 14 residues. Trimming pared 2 bases from V and 3 bases from J, leaving 11 bases between. CDR1 and CDR2 (germline): SGHTS, YDEGEE. CDR3 in DNA: TGTGCCAGCAGCTTCGGACACGCCTACACTGAAGCTTTCTTT. It specifies CASSFGHAYTEAFF. Supplemented by reference TRBV5-8 and TRBJ1-1, the full variable domain reads EAGVTQSPTHLIKTRGQQATLRCSPISGHTSVYWYQQALGLGLQFLLWYDEGEERNRGNFPPRFSGRQFPNYSSELNVNALELEDSALYLCASSFGHAYTEAFFGQGTRLTVV.

The gene calls are TRBV10-3 and TRBJ1-4; D unclear. The CDR3 contains 14 residues. V was cut by 2 bases and J by 4 bases, with 8 bases left in between. Germline assignment: CDR1 ENHRY and CDR2 SYGVKD. As DNA, the CDR3 is TGTGCCATCAGTGAGCGGGTCCTTAATGAAAAACTGTTTTTT. This sequence encodes CAISERVLNEKLFF.

The J gene is TRBJ1-2, the V gene TRBV6-5, with 8 bases identical to TRBD1. V shed 6 bases and J 5 bases; nucleotides not matched to a gene: 8. Per the germline V gene, CDR1 is MNHEY and CDR2 is SVGAGI. The CDR3 covers 14 residues. The CDR3 DNA follows: TGTGCCAGCAGGGGGGGACAGGTAGGGTATGGCTACACCTTC. This encodes CASRGGQVGYGYTF.

A single count supports this clone. The chain combines TRBV6-5 with TRBJ1-2; TRBD1 agrees at 7 bases. The V gene's germline CDR1 is MNHEY and CDR2 SVGAGI. CDR3 size: 15 residues. Trimming at V came to 5 bases and at J to 4 bases, leaving 10 bases not matched to a gene. The CDR3 DNA is TGTGCCAGCAGTCGAGAGCAGGGGGTTCCCTATGGCTACACCTTC. Its protein product is CASSREQGVPYGYTF.

The sample holds a few counts of this clone. The V call is TRBV6-5, the J call TRBJ2-7; 8 nucleotides align to TRBD2. The CDR3 is 13 amino acids. The germline gives CDR1 MNHEY, CDR2 SVGAGI. V was pared by 6 bases and J by 5 bases, with 6 bases of the junction left unmatched. The CDR3 protein is CASSGGVADEQYF. CDR3 DNA: TGTGCCAGCAGCGGGGGGGTTGCCGACGAGCAGTACTTC.

This clone was detected only a few times. The chain couples TRBV4-1 to TRBJ1-2, with D maybe TRBD1 (5 bases). This CDR3 is built from 13 residues. Germline loops: CDR1 MGHRA, CDR2 YSYEKL. V lost 4 bases to trimming and J lost 6 bases, with 12 bases between them. CDR3 sequence: CASSPRGGDGYTF. CDR3 nucleotide sequence: TGCGCCAGCAGCCCTCGAGGAGGGGATGGCTACACCTTC.

In its sample, this clone was seen many times. This sequence joins TRBV6-1 and TRBJ2-2; 11 positions match TRBD1. J was trimmed by 3 bases and V by 4 bases; bases with no gene match: 4. The CDR3 runs 16 residues. CDR1 is MNHNS and CDR2 is SASEGT in the germline V gene. CDR3 residues: CASSVDRGPYTGELFF. In DNA form, the CDR3 reads TGTGCCAGCAGTGTGGACAGGGGGCCTTACACCGGGGAGCTGTTTTTT.

This clone was counted a single time. The chain has TRBV18 and TRBJ2-7, with 7 positions matching TRBD1. The CDR3 contains 16 residues. Per the germline V gene, CDR1 is KGHSH and CDR2 is LQKENI. V lost 2 bases to trimming and J lost 6 bases; unmatched junction nucleotides: 13. CDR3 nucleotides: TGTGCCAGCTCACCATCCCGAGGGGGCGCCCGCTCCGAGCAGTACTTC. The encoded protein is CASSPSRGGARSEQYF.

V usage is TRBV19 and J usage is TRBJ1-6; 7 positions agree with TRBD1. Germline V gene lookup returns CDR1 LNHDA and CDR2 SQIVND (reference sequence). V lost 7 bases and J lost 14; bases outside the gene matches: 17. The CDR3 totals 15 residues. CDR3 sequence: CASTNYTTGRGSLHF. As DNA, the CDR3 is TGTGCCAGTACTAACTATACGACAGGGAGAGGTTCCCTCCACTTT. Combining the CDR3 with reference TRBV19 and TRBJ1-6 gives the whole variable domain DGGITQSPKYLFRKEGQNVTLSCEQNLNHDAMYWYRQDPGQGLRLIYYSQIVNDFQKGDIAEGYSVSREKKESFPLTVTSAQKNPTAFYLCASTNYTTGRGSLHFGNGTRLTVT.

This clone appeared a few times. For the CDR3, the DNA is TGTGCCAGCAGCGTAGCGGGGGGAACATCCGAGCAGTACTTC. Encoded protein: CASSVAGGTSEQYF. The rearrangement uses TRBV9 and TRBJ2-7; TRBD2 agrees at 7 bases. The trim removed 0 bases at V and 6 bases at J, leaving 6 bases unmatched. The CDR3 spans 14 residues. Germline-derived CDR1 and CDR2 are SGDLS and YYNGEE.

J is TRBJ2-7 and V is TRBV6-6; D is perhaps TRBD1 (6 bases). The V gene lost 0 bases and the J gene lost 0 bases, with 12 bases spanning the gap. The CDR3 consists of 16 residues. CDR1 and CDR2 (germline): MNHNY, SVGAGI (reference sequence). CDR3 DNA sequence: TGTGCCAGCAGTTACTCTTGGGGGCGCGCCTCCTACGAGCAGTACTTC. Translated, it gives CASSYSWGRASYEQYF.

In its sample, this clone was seen once. The gene calls are TRBV5-1 and TRBJ1-2; 7 nucleotides align to TRBD1. From germline, CDR1 is SGHRS and CDR2 YFSETQ. This CDR3 has 15 residues. Trimming removed 0 bases from V and 2 bases from J; junction bases left unmatched: 4. The CDR3 DNA reads TGCGCCAGCAGCTTGGATGCACAGGGGAACTATGGCTACACCTTC. Protein: CASSLDAQGNYGYTF.

V gene TRBV28 combines with J gene TRBJ1-1, with D unresolved. Per the germline V gene, CDR1 is MDHEN and CDR2 is SYDVKM. The V and J ends lost 3 bases and 5 bases respectively, with 7 bases between them. This CDR3 contains 12 residues. The DNA for the CDR3 is TGTGCCAGCAGTTTGCGGGATACTGAAGCTTTCTTT. Translation gives CASSLRDTEAFF.

The V call is TRBV5-1, the J call TRBJ2-3; possibly TRBD2 for D (5 bases). With 0 bases removed from V and 6 bases from J, the gap between germline ends came to 8 bases. The length of the CDR3 is 13 residues. Germline loops: CDR1 SGHRS, CDR2 YFSETQ. CDR3 in amino acids: CASSLARGDTQYF. The CDR3 nucleotides are TGCGCCAGCAGCTTGGCCCGCGGGGATACGCAGTATTTT.

J is TRBJ2-1 and V is TRBV7-3; 8 nucleotides line up with TRBD2. This CDR3 has 18 amino acids. In germline, CDR1 is SGHTA, CDR2 FQGTGA. V shed 1 base, J shed 4 bases, and the junction held 12 bases outside the gene matches. The DNA for the CDR3 is TGTGCCAGCAGCTTAATAGGTGGTAGCGGGACCCCATACAATGAGCAGTTCTTC. It specifies CASSLIGGSGTPYNEQFF.

Concerning this clone: The same CDR3 can be traced to other DNA sequences in this sample. The rearrangement links TRBV28 to TRBJ1-1; no definite D call. Trimming stripped 6 bases from V and 1 base from J, with 3 bases between. CDR1 MDHEN and CDR2 SYDVKM come from the germline V gene. The CDR3 is 11 amino acids. The CDR3 coding sequence is TGTGCCAGCAGCCGGAACACTGAAGCTTTCTTT. It specifies CASSRNTEAFF.

The chain employs TRBV25-1 and TRBJ2-7; D gene uncertain. Trimming removed 4 bases from V and 3 bases from J, with 4 bases in between. This CDR3 has 11 residues. Germline V gene data show CDR1 as MGHDK and CDR2 as SYGVNS. The CDR3 loop reads CASSGDYEQYF. Here the CDR3 DNA reads TGTGCCAGCAGTGGAGACTACGAGCAGTACTTC.

The rearrangement uses TRBV11-2 and TRBJ1-2; 8 nucleotides align to TRBD1. The CDR3 consists of 15 residues. J lost 4 bases, V lost 2 bases, and 6 bases had no gene match. Germline V CDR1 and CDR2: SGHAT, FQNNGV. CDR3 nucleotides: TGTGCCAGCAGCTTACAGGGGGCGGCACGCTATGGCTACACCTTC. This sequence encodes CASSLQGAARYGYTF. Full variable domain (rest looked up from reference TRBV11-2 and TRBJ1-2): EAGVAQSPRYKIIEKRQSVAFWCNPISGHATLYWYQQILGQGPKLLIQFQNNGVVDDSQLPKDRFSAERLKGVDSTLKIQPAKLEDSAVYLCASSLQGAARYGYTFGSGTRLTVV.

The chain employs TRBV6-5 and TRBJ2-7, with TRBD1 matching over 9 bases. Germline assignment: CDR1 MNHEY and CDR2 SVGAGI. V shed 6 bases and J 0 bases; nucleotides not matched to a gene: 6. This CDR3 spans 15 amino acids. The CDR3 nucleotides read TGTGCCAGCAGCCCAACAGGGGGCTCCTCCTACGAGCAGTACTTC. Encoded protein: CASSPTGGSSYEQYF.